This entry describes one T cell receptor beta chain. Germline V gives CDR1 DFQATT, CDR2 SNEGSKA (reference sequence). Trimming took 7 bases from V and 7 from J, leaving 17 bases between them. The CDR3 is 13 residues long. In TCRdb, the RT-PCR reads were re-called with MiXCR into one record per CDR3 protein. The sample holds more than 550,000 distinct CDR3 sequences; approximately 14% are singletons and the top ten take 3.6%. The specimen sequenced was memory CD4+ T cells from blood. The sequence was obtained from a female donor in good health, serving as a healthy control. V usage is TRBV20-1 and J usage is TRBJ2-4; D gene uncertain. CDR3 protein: CSVAHSSSNIQYF. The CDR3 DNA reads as TGCAGTGTGGCACACAGTTCGTCGAACATTCAGTACTTC.